This TCR beta chain was captured by sequencing in a study of Tregs in tolerant kidney transplant recipients. The V and J ends lost 6 bases and 3 bases, in that order; junction bases with no gene match: 8. This CDR3 region has 14 residues. From germline, CDR1 is DFQATT and CDR2 SNEGSKA (reference sequence). Method: immunoSEQ multiplex PCR; TCRdb's copy keeps in-frame clones and lacks some. The sample totals around 6,400 clones. In the case of this clone: Its target is unknown. Coverage ceases 3 residues before the CDR3 finishes, and the germline J gene fills in the end.

Related graft donors supplied nonmyeloablative bone marrow transplants, and mixed chimerism was transient. Unstimulated Tregs (CD4+CD25+CD127-) and CD4+CD25- non-Tregs were sorted from PBMCs. Study-wide results and caveats: Changing PCR primers prevented nucleotide comparison between some patients' samples. Tolerant patients' donor-specific Tregs expanded beyond overall Tregs, suggesting antigen-driven growth. Biological reproducibility was not directly addressed in this study.

The sequence was collected from a human patient who received a combined kidney and bone marrow transplant. Some T cells could come from the graft donor. The sequences come from CD8+ T cells from blood (PBMCs), collected 12 months after the transplant. The chain recombines TRBV20-1 with TRBJ2-7; 10 bases agree with TRBD1. This CDR3 is CSALDRGTDYEQYF. The covered CDR3 bases are TGCAGTGCCCTGGACAGGGGGACGGACTACGAG.